A single TCR beta chain is shown here with its context. The sample originates from a study of T cell changes during pregnancy in multiple sclerosis. The CDR3 is made up of 15 amino acids. The V gene lost 2 bases and the J gene lost 1 base, with 11 bases spanning the gap. Germline CDR1 reads MNHEY; CDR2 reads SVGAGI. The data were produced by immunoSEQ multiplex PCR, yet TCRdb's version contains in-frame clones alone and is incomplete. The table has under 90,000 clones, 94% seen once. The receptor was isolated from a female donor in good health, enrolled as a control in a pregnancy study. Sequences were derived from peripheral blood, sampled in the second trimester of pregnancy. This rearrangement joins TRBV6-5 to TRBJ1-1; D ambiguous. The CDR3 nucleotides are TGTGCCAGCAGTTACGCTCTTACTGCGAACACTGAAGCTTTCTTT. It translates to CASSYALTANTEAFF.